This paragraph reports one T cell receptor (beta chain). The record originates from a study of blood T cell repertoires in COVID-19. TCRdb keeps only in-frame clones here, not all; method: immunoSEQ multiplex PCR. Of some 140,000 clones detected, more than 85% appear once; the ten largest clones hold around 19%. From germline, CDR1 is SGHNT and CDR2 YYREEE (reference sequence). This CDR3 is built from 15 residues. V gave up 4 bases and J gave up 0 bases; unmatched junction bases: 6. The source material was peripheral blood. This receptor was taken from a man over 45 with active or convalescent COVID-19. This chain connects TRBV5-4 to TRBJ1-2; 7 bases align to TRBD1. The CDR3: CASSGDSRSNYGYTF. The CDR3 region has the DNA TGTGCCAGCAGCGGGGACAGCAGATCTAACTATGGCTACACCTTC.